This T cell receptor beta chain was captured by sequencing in a study of cytomegalovirus exposure and HLA in healthy donors (dated 2017 in TCRdb). Regarding the complete study: According to a later analysis, the 120 or so validation repertoires were produced on the same platform as the 666 repertoires of the first cohort. Besides the first cohort of some 670 subjects, a separate validation cohort made up of 120 different subjects was used. To predict cytomegalovirus infection status, the study brought together high-throughput TCR immunosequencing, statistical association of individual TCRs with disease status, and machine learning. The study aimed to test whether signatures of past pathogen exposure could be identified by cataloging public T cell receptors.

Trimming removed 6 bases from V and 1 base from J, leaving 10 bases between the germline ends. The CDR3 has 13 amino acids, counting the end cysteine and valine. Only the CDR3 region is kept as DNA, spanning 39 bases read in frame from base 1. CDR1 and CDR2, looked up from the germline V gene, are KGHSH and LQKENI. The donors belonged to the validation cohort of about 130 subjects, which was separate from the approximately 610-subject first cohort. Points the paper makes about the study in general: A few of the identified cytomegalovirus-associated TCR beta chains were confirmed in vitro to be specific for cytomegalovirus antigens. In both the original and validation cohorts, the classifier was reported to diagnose cytomegalovirus status with high specificity and sensitivity. While some public TCRs were present in many individuals, most TCR sequences turned up only very rarely across donors. All 120 or so repertoires were used to score co-occurrence in the validation cohort in a later analysis, because that analysis had no HLA typing for the cohort. The study listed approximately 150 TCR beta chains as associated with cytomegalovirus. A later analysis found that TCRs clustered in the first cohort also tended to co-occur in the roughly 110 validation repertoires, with 90% to 95% of cluster scores above 0. The authors suggested that the approach could potentially be extended to other disease states and immunological phenotypes.

This clone was detected a few times. Its antigen is currently not known. Base qualities are not provided; no much larger clone lies one nucleotide away. The library was made by the immunoSEQ multiplex PCR assay. In the source study's methods: To diagnose cytomegalovirus status from the catalog of TCR beta chain sequences, a statistical classification framework was built. What TCRdb holds here is the immuneACCESS table cut down to in-frame rearrangements. Part of the clones is not present; checked against another copy, under half of the missing clones reflect an unresolved V gene, and the others are unexplained. Clone size and the V and J calls come from that table; the DNA yielded D and trimming. Recorded for this sample are roughly 150,000 clones; approximately 90% of them occurred a single time. The ten top clones hold about 0.7% of the sample.

Sequenced material: PBMCs. This clonotype was obtained from a man between 18 and 29 years old in good health and CMV-seronegative. The rearranged chain carries TRBV18 and TRBJ2-7; 5 matching bases give a weak D call of TRBD2. The CDR3 here reads CASSQRASYEQYV. Here is the DNA: TGTGCCAGCTCCCAGAGGGCTTCCTACGAGCAGTACGTC.